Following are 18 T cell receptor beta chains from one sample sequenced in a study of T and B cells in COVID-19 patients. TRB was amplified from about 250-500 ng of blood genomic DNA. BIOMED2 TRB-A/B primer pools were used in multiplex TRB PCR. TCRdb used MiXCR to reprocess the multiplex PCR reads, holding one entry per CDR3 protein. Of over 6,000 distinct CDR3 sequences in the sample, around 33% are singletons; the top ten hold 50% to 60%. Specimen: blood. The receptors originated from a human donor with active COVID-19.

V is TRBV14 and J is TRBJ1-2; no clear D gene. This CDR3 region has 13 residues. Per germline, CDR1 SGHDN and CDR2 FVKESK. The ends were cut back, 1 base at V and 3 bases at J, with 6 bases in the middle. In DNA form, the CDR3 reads TGTGCCAGCAGCCAAGTCCGGCACTATGGCTACACCTTC. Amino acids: CASSQVRHYGYTF.

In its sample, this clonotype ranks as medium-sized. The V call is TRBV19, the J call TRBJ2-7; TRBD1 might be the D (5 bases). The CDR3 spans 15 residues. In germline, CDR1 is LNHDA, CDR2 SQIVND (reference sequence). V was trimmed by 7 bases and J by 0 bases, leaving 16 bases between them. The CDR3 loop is CASTVDSTNSYEQYF. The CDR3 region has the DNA TGTGCCAGTACCGTCGACAGTACCAACTCCTACGAGCAGTACTTC.

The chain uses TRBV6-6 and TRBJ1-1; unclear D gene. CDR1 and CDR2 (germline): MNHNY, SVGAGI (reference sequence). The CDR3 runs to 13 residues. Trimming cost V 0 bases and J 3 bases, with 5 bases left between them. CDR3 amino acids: CASSYSWDTEAFF. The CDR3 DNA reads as TGTGCCAGCAGTTACTCATGGGACACTGAAGCTTTCTTT.

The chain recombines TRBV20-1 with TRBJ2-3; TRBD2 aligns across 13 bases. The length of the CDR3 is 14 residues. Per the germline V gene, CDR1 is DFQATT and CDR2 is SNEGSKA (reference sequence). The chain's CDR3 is CSQLAGGTGDTQYF. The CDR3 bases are TGCAGCCAACTAGCGGGAGGGACGGGGGATACGCAGTATTTT.

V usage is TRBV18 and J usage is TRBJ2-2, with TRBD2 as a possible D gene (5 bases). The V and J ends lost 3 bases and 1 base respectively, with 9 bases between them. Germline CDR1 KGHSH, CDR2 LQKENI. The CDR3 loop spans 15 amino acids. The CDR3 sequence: CASSPWGENTGELFF. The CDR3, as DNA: TGTGCCAGCTCACCCTGGGGAGAGAACACCGGGGAGCTGTTTTTT.

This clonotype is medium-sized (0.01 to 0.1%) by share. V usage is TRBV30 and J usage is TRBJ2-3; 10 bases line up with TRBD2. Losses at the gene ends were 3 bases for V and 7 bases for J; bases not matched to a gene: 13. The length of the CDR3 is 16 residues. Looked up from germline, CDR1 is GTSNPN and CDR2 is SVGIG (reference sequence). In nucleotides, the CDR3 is TGTGCCTGGAGCCCCATGGGTAGCGGGAGGCGAAATACGCAGTATTTT. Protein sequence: CAWSPMGSGRRNTQYF.

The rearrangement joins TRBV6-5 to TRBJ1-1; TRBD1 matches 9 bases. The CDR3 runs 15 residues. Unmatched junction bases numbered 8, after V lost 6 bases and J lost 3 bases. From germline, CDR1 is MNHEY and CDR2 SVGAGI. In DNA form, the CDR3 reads TGTGCCAGCAGGGCGGGGACAGGGAAGGACACTGAAGCTTTCTTT. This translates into CASRAGTGKDTEAFF.

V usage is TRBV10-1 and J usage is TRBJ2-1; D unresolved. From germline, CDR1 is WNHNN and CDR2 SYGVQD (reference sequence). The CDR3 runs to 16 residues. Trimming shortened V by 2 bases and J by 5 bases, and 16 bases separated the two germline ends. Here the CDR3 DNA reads TGCGCCAGCAGTGAGCCCATGGTGGGAACCGACAATGAGCAGTTCTTC. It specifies CASSEPMVGTDNEQFF.

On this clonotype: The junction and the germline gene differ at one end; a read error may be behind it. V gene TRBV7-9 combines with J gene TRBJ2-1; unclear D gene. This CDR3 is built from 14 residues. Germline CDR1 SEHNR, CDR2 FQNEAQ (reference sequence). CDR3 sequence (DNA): TGTGCCAGCAGCCCCGTTGGGGTCCCCAATGAGCAGTTGTTC. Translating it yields CASSPVGVPNEQLF. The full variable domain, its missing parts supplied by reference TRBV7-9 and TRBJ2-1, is DTGVSQNPRHKITKRGQNVTFRCDPISEHNRLYWYRQTLGQGPEFLTYFQNEAQLEKSRLLSDRFSAERPKGSFSTLEIQRTEQGDSAMYLCASSPVGVPNEQLFGPGTRLTVL.

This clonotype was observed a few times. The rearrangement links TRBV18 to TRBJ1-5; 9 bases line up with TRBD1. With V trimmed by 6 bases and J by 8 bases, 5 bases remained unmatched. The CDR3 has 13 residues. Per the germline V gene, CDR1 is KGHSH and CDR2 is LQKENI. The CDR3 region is CASSPRDREPQHF. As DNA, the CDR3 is TGTGCCAGCTCCCCAAGGGACAGGGAGCCCCAGCATTTT.

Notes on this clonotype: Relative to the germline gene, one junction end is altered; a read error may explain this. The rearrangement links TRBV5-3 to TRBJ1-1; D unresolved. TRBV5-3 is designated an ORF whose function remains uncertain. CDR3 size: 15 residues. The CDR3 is CASSLEQTHHTEAFF. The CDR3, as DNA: TGCGCCAGCAGCTTGGAACAAACCCATCACACTGAAGCTTTCTTT.

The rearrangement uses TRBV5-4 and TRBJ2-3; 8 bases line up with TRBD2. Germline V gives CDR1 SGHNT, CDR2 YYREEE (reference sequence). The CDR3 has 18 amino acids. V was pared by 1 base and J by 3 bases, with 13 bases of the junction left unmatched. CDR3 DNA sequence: TGTGCCAGCAGCTTGAAACTAGCGGCCTCAGGAAGTACAGATACGCAGTATTTT. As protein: CASSLKLAASGSTDTQYF.

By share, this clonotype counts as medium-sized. The CDR3 DNA sequence: TGCAGCGTTGGGGGCAACTATGGCTACACCTTC. It specifies CSVGGNYGYTF. The gene calls are TRBV29-1 and TRBJ1-2; weak D call: TRBD1 (5 bases). V lost 4 bases to trimming and J lost 2 bases, with 5 bases between them. Germline CDR1 reads SQVTM; CDR2 reads ANQGSEA. The CDR3 is made up of 11 amino acids.

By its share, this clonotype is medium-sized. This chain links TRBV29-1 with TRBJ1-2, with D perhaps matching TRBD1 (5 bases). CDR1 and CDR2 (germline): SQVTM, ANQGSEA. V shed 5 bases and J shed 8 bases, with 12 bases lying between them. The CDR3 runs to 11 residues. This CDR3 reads CSVPGHRGYTF. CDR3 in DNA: TGCAGCGTTCCAGGGCATCGGGGCTACACCTTC.

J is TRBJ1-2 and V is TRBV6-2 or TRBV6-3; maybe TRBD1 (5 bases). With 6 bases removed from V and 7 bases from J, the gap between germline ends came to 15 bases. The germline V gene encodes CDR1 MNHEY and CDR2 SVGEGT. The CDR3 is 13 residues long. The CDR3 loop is CASSPGTDGGYTF. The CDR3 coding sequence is TGTGCCAGCAGCCCGGGGACCGATGGTGGCTACACCTTC.

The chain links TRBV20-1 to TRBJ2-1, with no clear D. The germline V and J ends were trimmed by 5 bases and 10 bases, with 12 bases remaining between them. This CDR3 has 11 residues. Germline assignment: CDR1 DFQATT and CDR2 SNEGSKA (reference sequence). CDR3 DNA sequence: TGCAGTGCTGAGGCCCCCCGCGAGCAGTTCTTC. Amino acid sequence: CSAEAPREQFF.

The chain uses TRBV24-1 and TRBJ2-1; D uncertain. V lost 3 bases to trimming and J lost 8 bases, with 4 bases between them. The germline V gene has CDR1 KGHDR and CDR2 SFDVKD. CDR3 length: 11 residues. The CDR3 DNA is TGTGCCACCAGTGATGGGGATGAGCAGTTCTTC. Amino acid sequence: CATSDGDEQFF.

The DNA for the CDR3 is TGTGCCAGCAGTTTGGGAAGGGACCCCTACAATGAGCAGTTCTTC. Encoded protein: CASSLGRDPYNEQFF. This chain connects TRBV28 to TRBJ2-1; D could derive from TRBD1 or TRBD2 (5 bases each). CDR3 length equals 15 residues. V lost 3 bases and J lost 2, with 11 bases in between. The germline V gene encodes CDR1 MDHEN and CDR2 SYDVKM.